One sample yielded the 24 T cell receptor beta chains listed below, sequenced in a study of T cell responses to AZD1222 COVID-19 vaccine (dated by TCRdb to about 2021). Explained via the paper, the time point label denotes: about 28 days (+/-7) after the second vaccine dose. To prepare the library, the immunoSEQ multiplex PCR assay was applied. Not all clones reach the TCRdb copy of this immuneACCESS table, which keeps in-frame sequences only. Checked studies attribute under half of the gap to unresolved V genes and leave the rest unexplained. The sample has tens of thousands of clones on record, around 86% of them singletons. Together, the top ten hold more than 15% of the sample. The specimen comprised peripheral blood, sampled 28 days after the second AZD1222 dose. All receptors come from an adult who received the AZD1222 COVID-19 vaccine.

The genes are TRBV6-5 and TRBJ2-5; D remains ambiguous. V lost 11 bases and J 5 bases, leaving 12 bases between the germline ends. Germline V gene lookup returns CDR1 MNHEY and CDR2 SVGAGI. This CDR3 contains 11 residues. The CDR3 nucleotides read TGTGCCGTCACATTAGGGGAGACCCAGTACTTC. It codes for CAVTLGETQYF.

The rearrangement joins TRBV7-3 to TRBJ2-6; D tentatively fits TRBD1 or TRBD2 (5 bases each). CDR3 length equals 15 residues. The V gene lost 0 bases and the J gene lost 2 bases, with 5 bases spanning the gap. In germline, CDR1 is SGHTA, CDR2 FQGTGA. The CDR3 protein is CASSLTGAGANVLTF. CDR3 nucleotides: TGTGCCAGCAGCTTAACGGGGGCTGGGGCCAACGTCCTGACTTTC.

CDR3 loop: CASGAWGTLNTIYF. The CDR3 DNA sequence: TGTGCCAGCGGCGCTTGGGGGACATTGAACACCATATATTTT. The chain is built from TRBV28 and TRBJ1-3; possibly TRBD1 for D (6 bases). This CDR3 comprises 14 residues. Germline values: CDR1 MDHEN, CDR2 SYDVKM. V was trimmed by 8 bases and J by 7 bases, leaving 18 bases between them.

The rearrangement links TRBV6-5 to TRBJ1-6; D gene unclear. The CDR3 length is 15 residues. Trimming pared 0 bases from V and 7 bases from J, leaving 10 bases between. The germline gives CDR1 MNHEY, CDR2 SVGAGI. DNA for the CDR3: TGTGCCAGCAGTTACTCTGGAGGACGGAATTCACCCCTCCACTTT. It encodes CASSYSGGRNSPLHF.

The chain is built from TRBV5-6 and TRBJ2-6; D not certain. CDR1 is SGHDT, CDR2 YYEEEE, per germline. This CDR3 is 17 amino acids long. V lost 1 base and J lost 2, with 13 bases in between. CDR3 sequence reads: CASSLYSSLTGANVLTF. CDR3 DNA sequence: TGTGCCAGCAGCTTGTATAGCAGTCTTACTGGGGCCAACGTCCTGACTTTC.

The V and J genes are TRBV30 and TRBJ2-7, with 10 positions matching TRBD1. The germline CDR1 and CDR2 sequences are GTSNPN and SVGIG (reference sequence). The CDR3 has 13 amino acids. The junction had 8 bases not matched to a gene; V was cut back by 6 bases and J by 6 bases. The DNA of the CDR3 is TGTGCCTGCAAAGGGACAGGGGAGTTCGAGCAGTACTTC. This codes for CACKGTGEFEQYF. Full variable domain (rest looked up from reference TRBV30 and TRBJ2-7): SQTIHQWPATLVQPVGSPLSLECTVEGTSNPNLYWYRQAAGRGLQLLFYSVGIGQISSEVPQNLSASRPQDRQFILSSKKLLLSDSGFYLCACKGTGEFEQYFGPGTRLTVT.

This rearrangement joins TRBV7-2 to TRBJ2-7; D assignment may be TRBD1 or TRBD2 (6 bases each). CDR3 size: 18 residues. CDR1 SGHTA and CDR2 FQGNSA come from the germline V gene. Trimming took 1 base from V and 0 from J, leaving 19 bases between them. The CDR3 bases are TGTGCCAGCAGCTTAGAGGTGGGGGGCCGTTCTAGCTCCTACGAGCAGTACTTC. The encoded protein is CASSLEVGGRSSSYEQYF.

The chain recombines TRBV7-8 with TRBJ1-3, with TRBD1 matching 9 bases. The CDR3 loop spans 13 amino acids. J was trimmed by 8 bases and V by 6 bases; bases with no gene match: 5. Germline loops: CDR1 SGHVS, CDR2 FQNEAQ. CDR3 amino acids: CASRVQGADTIYF. CDR3 in DNA: TGTGCCAGCAGGGTACAGGGGGCAGACACCATATATTTT.

This chain links TRBV5-5 with TRBJ1-2; a possible D gene is TRBD1 (6 bases). The CDR3 has 14 amino acids. The germline V and J ends were trimmed by 4 bases and 0 bases, with 10 bases remaining between them. Germline assignment: CDR1 SGHKS and CDR2 YYEKEE (reference sequence). CDR3 nucleotide sequence: TGTGCCAGCAGCCTAGACAGGTCTAACTATGGCTACACCTTC. Protein product: CASSLDRSNYGYTF.

This clone was counted between two and nine times. The chain couples TRBV30 to TRBJ1-1; D not certain. The CDR3 contains 12 residues. Germline V gene sequence: CDR1 GTSNPN, CDR2 SVGIG (reference sequence). V gave up 0 bases and J gave up 4 bases, with 6 bases separating them. The CDR3 DNA follows: TGTGCCTGGAGTGTACAGCGCACTGAAGCTTTCTTT. Translated: CAWSVQRTEAFF.

The chain joins TRBV7-2 to TRBJ1-2, with 7 bases lining up with TRBD1. Losses at the gene ends were 0 bases for V and 4 bases for J; bases not matched to a gene: 11. The CDR3 has 17 residues. Germline CDR1 reads SGHTA; CDR2 reads FQGNSA. As DNA, the CDR3 is TGTGCCAGCAGCTTAGCAGGGGGCCCGAAGTCAGGCTATGGCTACACCTTC. Translated: CASSLAGGPKSGYGYTF.

The CDR3 protein is CASSPPGQGSEAFF. The CDR3 DNA reads as TGTGCCAGCAGTCCGCCGGGACAGGGCAGTGAAGCTTTCTTT. The chain recombines TRBV6-5 with TRBJ1-1; TRBD1 matches at 9 bases. This CDR3 is 14 amino acids long. Germline CDR1 MNHEY, CDR2 SVGAGI. The trim removed 5 bases at V and 7 bases at J, leaving 8 bases unmatched.

The genes are TRBV11-2 and TRBJ1-2, with D perhaps TRBD1 (5 bases). The CDR3 contains 15 residues. Deletions cut 8 bases from V and 0 bases from J, with 16 bases between. Germline CDR1 and CDR2: SGHAT and FQNNGV. The CDR3 coding sequence is TGTGCCAGCGGGGGGAGGGGCGGAACTAACTATGGCTACACCTTC. Translated, it gives CASGGRGGTNYGYTF.

This clone was detected only a few times. V is TRBV7-9 and J is TRBJ1-1, with unresolved D. The germline gives CDR1 SEHNR, CDR2 FQNEAQ (reference sequence). CDR3 length: 14 amino acids. The ends were cut back, 0 bases at V and 1 base at J, with 6 bases in the middle. DNA for the CDR3: TGTGCCAGCAGCTTAGCCGCTCAGAACACTGAAGCTTTCTTT. It is translated as CASSLAAQNTEAFF.

Turning to this clone: Other DNA sequences in the same sample also yield this CDR3. V gene TRBV2 combines with J gene TRBJ1-5; weak D call: TRBD1 (6 bases). Germline CDR1 SNHLY, CDR2 FYNNEI. Deletions cut 0 bases from V and 7 bases from J, with 13 bases between. CDR3 size: 15 residues. This chain's CDR3 is CASSEARGAGQPQHF. The CDR3 coding sequence is TGTGCCAGCAGTGAAGCGCGGGGGGCAGGGCAGCCCCAGCATTTT.

The table lists this clone with a count of one. The J gene is TRBJ2-4, the V gene TRBV7-2; D may be TRBD1 (5 bases). The ends were cut back, 0 bases at V and 6 bases at J, with 9 bases in the middle. The CDR3 sequence is 14 residues long. Germline CDR1 reads SGHTA; CDR2 reads FQGNSA. The CDR3 protein is CASSLAGAVNIQYF. CDR3 coding DNA: TGTGCCAGCAGCTTAGCTGGGGCCGTAAACATTCAGTACTTC.

The chain carries TRBV9 and TRBJ1-4, with 8 bases aligning to TRBD1. This CDR3 is 18 amino acids long. The V gene's germline CDR1 is SGDLS and CDR2 YYNGEE. Germline trimming cut 4 bases from V and 0 bases from J; bases unmatched to any gene: 11. The CDR3 is CASSLGGTGPATNEKLFF. DNA for the CDR3: TGTGCCAGCAGCCTAGGCGGGACAGGTCCTGCAACTAATGAAAAACTGTTTTTT. Full variable domain (rest looked up from reference TRBV9 and TRBJ1-4): DSGVTQTPKHLITATGQRVTLRCSPRSGDLSVYWYQQSLDQGLQFLIQYYNGEERAKGNILERFSAQQFPDLHSELNLSSLELGDSALYFCASSLGGTGPATNEKLFFGSGTQLSVL.

This clone was counted once. The CDR3 DNA reads TGCGCCAGCAGCTTGTCTTTGGCAGGGATGAATGAGCAGTTCTTC. Residues: CASSLSLAGMNEQFF. The J gene is TRBJ2-1, the V gene TRBV5-1, with a tentative D call TRBD1 (5 bases). CDR3 length: 15 amino acids. Germline CDR1 reads SGHRS; CDR2 reads YFSETQ. V was clipped by 1 base and J by 7 bases, with 15 bases between them.

The V and J genes are TRBV5-6 and TRBJ1-4; D ambiguous. Germline V gene data show CDR1 as SGHDT and CDR2 as YYEEEE. V lost 0 bases and J 4 bases, leaving 1 base between the germline ends. This CDR3 comprises 12 residues. The CDR3 is CASSLDNEKLFF. The CDR3, as DNA: TGTGCCAGCAGCTTGGATAATGAAAAACTGTTTTTT.

V gene TRBV7-9 combines with J gene TRBJ2-7; the match to TRBD1 covers 10 bases. Trimming at V came to 0 bases and at J to 8 bases, leaving 7 bases not matched to a gene. The CDR3 sequence is 15 residues long. CDR1 is SEHNR and CDR2 is FQNEAQ in the germline V gene (reference sequence). DNA for the CDR3: TGTGCCAGCAGCTTAGCTGAGACAGGGGGCGTCCAGCAGTACTTC. This translates into CASSLAETGGVQQYF.

The chain carries TRBV7-2 and TRBJ2-2; D may be TRBD2 (6 bases). Per the germline V gene, CDR1 is SGHTA and CDR2 is FQGNSA. Trimming removed 5 bases at V and 0 bases at J, with 16 bases between. The CDR3 runs 17 residues. CDR3 sequence (DNA): TGTGCCAGCAGCCCCGTTTCATGGGGGGCGAACACCGGGGAGCTGTTTTTT. This codes for CASSPVSWGANTGELFF. The variable domain in full, with the rest retrieved from reference TRBV7-2 and TRBJ2-2, is GAGVSQSPSNKVTEKGKDVELRCDPISGHTALYWYRQSLGQGLEFLIYFQGNSAPDKSGLPSDRFSAERTGGSVSTLTIQRTQQEDSAVYLCASSPVSWGANTGELFFGEGSRLTVL.

This rearrangement joins TRBV4-1 to TRBJ2-1; 10 nucleotides align to TRBD2. The CDR3 length is 16 residues. The germline V gene encodes CDR1 MGHRA and CDR2 YSYEKL. The junction had 7 bases not matched to a gene; V was cut back by 0 bases and J by 8 bases. CDR3: CASSQEPSGGFYEQFF. The CDR3 bases are TGCGCCAGCAGCCAAGAACCTAGCGGGGGTTTCTATGAGCAGTTCTTC.

This clone was counted once. The J gene is TRBJ1-5, the V gene TRBV30, with 7 bases lining up with TRBD1. CDR3 length: 14 amino acids. CDR1 is GTSNPN and CDR2 is SVGIG in the germline V gene (reference sequence). V lost 4 bases, J lost 2 bases, and 5 bases stayed unmatched. The CDR3 nucleotides read TGTGCCTGGAAAGGGGGCAAGGGCAATCAGCCCCAGCATTTT. It codes for CAWKGGKGNQPQHF.

The chain uses TRBV27 and TRBJ1-5; D may be TRBD1 (5 bases). CDR3 size: 15 residues. Trimming removed 6 bases at V and 1 base at J, with 13 bases between. Looked up from germline, CDR1 is MNHEY and CDR2 is SMNVEV (reference sequence). Here the CDR3 DNA reads TGTGCCAGCAGAAAGGGTTGGGGGAGCAATCAGCCCCAGCATTTT. This translates into CASRKGWGSNQPQHF.